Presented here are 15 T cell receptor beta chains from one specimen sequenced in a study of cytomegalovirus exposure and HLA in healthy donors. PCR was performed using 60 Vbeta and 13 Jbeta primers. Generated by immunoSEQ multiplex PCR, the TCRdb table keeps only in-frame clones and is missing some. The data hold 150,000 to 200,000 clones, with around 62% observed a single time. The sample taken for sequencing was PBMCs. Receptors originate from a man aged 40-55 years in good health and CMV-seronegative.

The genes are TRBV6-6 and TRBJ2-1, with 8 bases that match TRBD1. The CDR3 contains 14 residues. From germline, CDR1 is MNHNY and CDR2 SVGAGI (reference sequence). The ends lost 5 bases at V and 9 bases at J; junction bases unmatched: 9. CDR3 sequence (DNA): TGTGCCAGCAGTCGATTCCAGGGGGCAGTTGAGCAGTTCTTC. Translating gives CASSRFQGAVEQFF.

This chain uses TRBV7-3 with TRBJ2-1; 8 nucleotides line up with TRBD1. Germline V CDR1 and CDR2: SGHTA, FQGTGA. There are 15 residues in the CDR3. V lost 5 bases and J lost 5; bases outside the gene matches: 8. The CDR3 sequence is CASSRAGTGNNEQFF. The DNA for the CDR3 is TGTGCCAGCAGCCGAGCCGGGACAGGCAACAATGAGCAGTTCTTC. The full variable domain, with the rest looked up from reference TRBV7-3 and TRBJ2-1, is GAGVSQTPSNKVTEKGKYVELRCDPISGHTALYWYRQSLGQGPEFLIYFQGTGAADDSGLPNDRFFAVRPEGSVSTLKIQRTERGDSAVYLCASSRAGTGNNEQFFGPGTRLTVL.

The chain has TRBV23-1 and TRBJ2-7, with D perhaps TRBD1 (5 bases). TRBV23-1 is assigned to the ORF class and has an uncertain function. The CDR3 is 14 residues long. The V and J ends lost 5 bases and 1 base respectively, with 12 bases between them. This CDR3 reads CASSSNRCSYEQYF. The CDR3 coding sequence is TGCGCCAGCAGTTCGAACAGGTGTTCCTACGAGCAGTACTTC.

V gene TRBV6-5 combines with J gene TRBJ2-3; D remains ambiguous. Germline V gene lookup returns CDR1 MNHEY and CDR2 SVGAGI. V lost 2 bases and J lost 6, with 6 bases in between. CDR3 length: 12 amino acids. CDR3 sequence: CASSYNGDTQYF. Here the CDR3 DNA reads TGTGCCAGCAGTTACAACGGGGATACGCAGTATTTT.

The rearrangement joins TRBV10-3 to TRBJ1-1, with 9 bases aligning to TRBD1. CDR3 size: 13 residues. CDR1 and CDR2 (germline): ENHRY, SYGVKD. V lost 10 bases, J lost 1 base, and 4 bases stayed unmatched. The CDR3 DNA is TGTGCCACCGGGGACAGGGCGAACACTGAAGCTTTCTTT. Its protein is CATGDRANTEAFF.

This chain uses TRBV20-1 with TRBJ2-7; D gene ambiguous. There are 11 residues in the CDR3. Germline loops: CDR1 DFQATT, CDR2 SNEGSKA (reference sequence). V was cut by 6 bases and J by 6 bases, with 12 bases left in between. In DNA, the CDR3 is TGCAGTGCCAACCTAGTACCCGAGCAGTACTTC. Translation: CSANLVPEQYF.

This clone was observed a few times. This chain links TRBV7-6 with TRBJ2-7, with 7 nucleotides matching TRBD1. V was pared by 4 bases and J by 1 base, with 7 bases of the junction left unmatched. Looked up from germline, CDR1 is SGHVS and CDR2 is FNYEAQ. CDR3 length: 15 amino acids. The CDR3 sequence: CASSSRTGHSYEQYF. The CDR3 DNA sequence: TGTGCCAGCAGCTCAAGGACAGGACATTCCTACGAGCAGTACTTC. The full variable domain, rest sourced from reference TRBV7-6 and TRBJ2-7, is GAGVSQSPRYKVTKRGQDVALRCDPISGHVSLYWYRQALGQGPEFLTYFNYEAQQDKSGLPNDRFSAERPEGSISTLTIQRTEQRDSAMYRCASSSRTGHSYEQYFGPGTRLTVT.

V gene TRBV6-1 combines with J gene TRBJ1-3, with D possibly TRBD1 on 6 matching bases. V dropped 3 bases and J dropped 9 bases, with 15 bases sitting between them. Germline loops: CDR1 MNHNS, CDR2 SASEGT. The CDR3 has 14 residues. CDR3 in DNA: TGTGCCAGCAGTGAGGCGGGGGGGCCGGGCACCATATATTTT. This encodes CASSEAGGPGTIYF.

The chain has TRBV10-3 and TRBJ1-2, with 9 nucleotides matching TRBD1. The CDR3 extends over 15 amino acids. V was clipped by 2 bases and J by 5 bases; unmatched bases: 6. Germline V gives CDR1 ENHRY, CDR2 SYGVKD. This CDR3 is CAISEGPGQGYGYTF. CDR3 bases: TGTGCCATCAGTGAGGGACCGGGACAGGGTTATGGCTACACCTTC.

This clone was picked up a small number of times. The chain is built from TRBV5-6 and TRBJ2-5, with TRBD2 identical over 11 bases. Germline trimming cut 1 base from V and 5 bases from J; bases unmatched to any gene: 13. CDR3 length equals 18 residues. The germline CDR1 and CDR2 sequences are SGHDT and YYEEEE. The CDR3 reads CASSLIFVLAGGRETQYF. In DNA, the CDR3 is TGTGCCAGCAGCTTGATTTTTGTGTTAGCGGGGGGGCGGGAGACCCAGTACTTC.

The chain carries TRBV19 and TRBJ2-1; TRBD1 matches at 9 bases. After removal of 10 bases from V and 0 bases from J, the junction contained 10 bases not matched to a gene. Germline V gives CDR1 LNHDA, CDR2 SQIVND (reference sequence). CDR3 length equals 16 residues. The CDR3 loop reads CATEDRGRSSYNEQFF. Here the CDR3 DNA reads TGTGCCACCGAGGACAGGGGACGTTCCTCCTACAATGAGCAGTTCTTC.

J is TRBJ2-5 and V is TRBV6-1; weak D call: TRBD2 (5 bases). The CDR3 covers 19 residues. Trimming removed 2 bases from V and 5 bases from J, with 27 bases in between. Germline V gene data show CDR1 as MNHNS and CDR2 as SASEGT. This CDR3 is CASSEPLTRASTRGETQYF. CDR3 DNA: TGTGCCAGCAGTGAACCGTTAACTAGGGCATCAACCCGCGGGGAGACCCAGTACTTC.

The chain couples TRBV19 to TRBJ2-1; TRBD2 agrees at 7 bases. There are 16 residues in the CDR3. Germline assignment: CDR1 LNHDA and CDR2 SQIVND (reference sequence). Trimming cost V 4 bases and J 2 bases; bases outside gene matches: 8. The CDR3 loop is CASSRGLLAPYNEQFF. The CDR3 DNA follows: TGTGCCAGTAGTAGGGGACTATTAGCACCCTACAATGAGCAGTTCTTC. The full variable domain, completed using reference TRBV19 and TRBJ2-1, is DGGITQSPKYLFRKEGQNVTLSCEQNLNHDAMYWYRQDPGQGLRLIYYSQIVNDFQKGDIAEGYSVSREKKESFPLTVTSAQKNPTAFYLCASSRGLLAPYNEQFFGPGTRLTVL.

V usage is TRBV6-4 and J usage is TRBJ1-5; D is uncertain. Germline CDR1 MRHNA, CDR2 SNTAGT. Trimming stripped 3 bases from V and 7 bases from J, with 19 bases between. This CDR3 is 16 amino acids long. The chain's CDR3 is CASSDLSDPEGQPQHF. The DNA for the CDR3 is TGTGCCAGCAGTGATCTCTCGGACCCAGAGGGACAGCCCCAGCATTTT.

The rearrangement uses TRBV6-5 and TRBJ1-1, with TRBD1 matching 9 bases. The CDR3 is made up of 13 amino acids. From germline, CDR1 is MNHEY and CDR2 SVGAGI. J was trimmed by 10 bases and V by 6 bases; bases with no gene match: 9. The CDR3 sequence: CASSVDRGIVAFF. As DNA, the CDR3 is TGTGCCAGCAGCGTTGACAGGGGGATTGTAGCTTTCTTT.